These T cell receptor beta chains were read from a single sample in a study of blood T cell repertoires in COVID-19. Profiled with immunoSEQ multiplex PCR; TCRdb holds only in-frame clones, not every one. Altogether about 250,000 clones are present, 70% to 90% being singletons, with the ten largest covering approximately 3.3%. The specimen was peripheral blood. The receptors come from a man between 18 and 35 years old with active or convalescent COVID-19. The CDR3 runs from the conserved cysteine through the conserved F or W. Each record gives: V gene, J gene, CDR3 protein.

v_call: TRBV6-2/TRBV6-3; j_call: TRBJ1-1; cdr3_aa: CASSGQGLETEAFF
v_call: TRBV5-1; j_call: TRBJ2-2; cdr3_aa: CASSTGTRGIGELFF
v_call: TRBV19; j_call: TRBJ2-1; cdr3_aa: CASSIVNNEQFF
v_call: TRBV5-4; j_call: TRBJ1-2; cdr3_aa: CASHQPGYGYTF
v_call: TRBV9; j_call: TRBJ2-1; cdr3_aa: CASSVLDTFYNEQFF
v_call: TRBV7-9; j_call: TRBJ1-1; cdr3_aa: CASSPGTKNTEAFF
v_call: TRBV27; j_call: TRBJ1-5; cdr3_aa: CASSFSGVGNQPQHF
v_call: TRBV7-8; j_call: TRBJ1-3; cdr3_aa: CASSSTGTPISGNTIYF
v_call: TRBV18; j_call: TRBJ1-2; cdr3_aa: CASSPLGGDYYGYTF
v_call: TRBV6-2/TRBV6-3; j_call: TRBJ2-3; cdr3_aa: CASSYSIRTGITDTQYF
v_call: TRBV7-3; j_call: TRBJ2-2; cdr3_aa: CASSTSDPGELFF
v_call: TRBV28; j_call: TRBJ1-3; cdr3_aa: CAVGGAILSGNTIYF
v_call: TRBV4-1; j_call: TRBJ2-1; cdr3_aa: CASSPGLAEVSEQFF
v_call: TRBV2; j_call: TRBJ1-1; cdr3_aa: CASNYLKPFF
v_call: TRBV10-1; j_call: TRBJ1-1; cdr3_aa: CASSTGGKNTEAFF
v_call: TRBV6-6; j_call: TRBJ2-7; cdr3_aa: CASSTGGPTYEQYF
v_call: TRBV6-4; j_call: TRBJ2-1; cdr3_aa: CASSGLAGGNEQFF
v_call: TRBV12-3/TRBV12-4; j_call: TRBJ2-1; cdr3_aa: CASSFSSGGEQFF
v_call: TRBV5-1; j_call: TRBJ2-1; cdr3_aa: CASSPPAAGGFNEQFF
v_call: TRBV5-1; j_call: TRBJ1-1; cdr3_aa: CASQMEWTVKNTEAFF